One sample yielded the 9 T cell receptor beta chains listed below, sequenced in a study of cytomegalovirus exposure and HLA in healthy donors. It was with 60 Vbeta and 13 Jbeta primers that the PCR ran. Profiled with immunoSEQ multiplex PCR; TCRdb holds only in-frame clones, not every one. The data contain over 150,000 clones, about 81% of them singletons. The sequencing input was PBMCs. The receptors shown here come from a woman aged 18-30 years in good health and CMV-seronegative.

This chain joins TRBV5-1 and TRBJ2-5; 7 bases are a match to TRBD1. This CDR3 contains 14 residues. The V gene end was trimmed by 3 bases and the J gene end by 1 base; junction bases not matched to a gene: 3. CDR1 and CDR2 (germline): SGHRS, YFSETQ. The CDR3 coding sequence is TGCGCCAGCAGCTCGGGACAGACCCAAGAGACCCAGTACTTC. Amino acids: CASSSGQTQETQYF. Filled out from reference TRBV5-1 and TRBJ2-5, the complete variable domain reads KAGVTQTPRYLIKTRGQQVTLSCSPISGHRSVSWYQQTPGQGLQFLFEYFSETQRNKGNFPGRFSGRQFSNSRSEMNVSTLELGDSALYLCASSSGQTQETQYFGPGTRLLVL.

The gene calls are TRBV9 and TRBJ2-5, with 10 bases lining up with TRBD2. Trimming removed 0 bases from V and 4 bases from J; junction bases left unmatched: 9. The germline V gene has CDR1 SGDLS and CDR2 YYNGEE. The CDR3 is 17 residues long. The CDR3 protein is CASSVGASGRARETQYF. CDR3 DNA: TGTGCCAGCAGCGTAGGGGCAAGCGGGAGGGCCCGAGAGACCCAGTACTTC.

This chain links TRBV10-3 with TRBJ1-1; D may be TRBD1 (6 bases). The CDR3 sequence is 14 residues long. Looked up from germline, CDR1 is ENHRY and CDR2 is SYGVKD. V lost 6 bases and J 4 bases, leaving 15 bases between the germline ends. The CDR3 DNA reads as TGTGCCATCAGACCCGGGGGGGCGTCCACTGAAGCTTTCTTT. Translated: CAIRPGGASTEAFF.

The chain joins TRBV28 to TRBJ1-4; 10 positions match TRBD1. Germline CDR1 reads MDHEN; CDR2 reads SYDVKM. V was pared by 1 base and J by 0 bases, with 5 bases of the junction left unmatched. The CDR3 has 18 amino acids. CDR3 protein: CASSLLGQGFSTNEKLFF. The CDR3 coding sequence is TGTGCCAGCAGTTTATTGGGACAGGGGTTCTCAACTAATGAAAAACTGTTTTTT.

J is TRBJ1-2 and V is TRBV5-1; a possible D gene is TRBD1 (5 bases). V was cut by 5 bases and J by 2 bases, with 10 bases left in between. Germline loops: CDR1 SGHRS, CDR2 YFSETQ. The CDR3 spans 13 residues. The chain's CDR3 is CASRLQENYGYTF. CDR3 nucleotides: TGCGCCAGCAGGCTACAGGAAAACTATGGCTACACCTTC.

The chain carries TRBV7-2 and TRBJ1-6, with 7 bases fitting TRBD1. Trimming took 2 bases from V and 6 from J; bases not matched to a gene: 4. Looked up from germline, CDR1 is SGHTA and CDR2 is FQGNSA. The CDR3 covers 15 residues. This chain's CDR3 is CASSLFTGANSPLHF. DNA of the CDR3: TGTGCCAGCAGCTTATTTACAGGGGCTAATTCACCCCTCCACTTT.

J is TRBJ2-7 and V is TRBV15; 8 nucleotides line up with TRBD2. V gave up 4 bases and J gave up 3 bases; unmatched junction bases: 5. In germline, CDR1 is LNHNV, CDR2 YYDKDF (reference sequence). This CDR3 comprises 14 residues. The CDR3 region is CATSKSGGGYEQYF. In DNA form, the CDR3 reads TGTGCCACCAGCAAATCGGGGGGGGGCTACGAGCAGTACTTC.

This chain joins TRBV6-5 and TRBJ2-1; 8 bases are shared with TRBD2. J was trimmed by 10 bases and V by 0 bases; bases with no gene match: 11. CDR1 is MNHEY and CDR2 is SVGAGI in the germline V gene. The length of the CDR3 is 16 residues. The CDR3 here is CASSYSSSRGGYEQFF. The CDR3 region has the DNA TGTGCCAGCAGTTACTCGAGTAGTCGGGGGGGCTACGAGCAGTTCTTC.

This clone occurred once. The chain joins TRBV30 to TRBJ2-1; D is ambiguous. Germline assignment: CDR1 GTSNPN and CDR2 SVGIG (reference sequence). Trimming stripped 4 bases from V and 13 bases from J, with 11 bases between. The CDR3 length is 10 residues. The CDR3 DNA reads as TGTGCCTGGAAGCATAGTCTACAGTTCTTC. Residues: CAWKHSLQFF.